This TCR beta chain stems from a study of CXCR3-negative and CXCR3-positive naive CD8 T cells. Study context: The dataset comprises 110 million to 150 million TRB reads in total, with about 1.5 +/- 0.3 million reads per library.

As regards this clonotype: Its antigen is unknown.

CDR1 is SGHRS, CDR2 YFSETQ, per germline. The CDR3 loop spans 14 amino acids. Study-wide results and caveats: Similar TRBV-TRBJ usage characterized naive CXCR3-negative and CXCR3-positive cells; memory cells differed. Once cells were cryopreserved, CXCR3 expression went down partly, and most assays used fresh PBMCs.

Carrying UMI labels, the TRB cDNA libraries were prepared through 5' RACE. Each CDR3 protein gets one entry in TCRdb, which reprocessed the 5' RACE reads and gives no DNA. The repertoire shows over 45,000 distinct CDR3 sequences; the top ten hold 0.4% to 0.5%. The receptor comes from a human donor in good health. Some clones in this sample may be carry-over from other donors' samples. The sample taken for sequencing was naive CXCR3- CD8+ T cells from blood. Sample subset: CD45RO-CCR7+CD27+CD95- naive CD8+ T cells lacking CXCR3 (TNR3-). The chain carries TRBV5-1 and TRBJ1-1. This CDR3 reads CASSNREGDTEAFF.